The present T cell receptor (beta chain) was sequenced within a study of cytomegalovirus exposure and HLA in healthy donors. About the research overall: In a later analysis, it was reported that the roughly 120 validation repertoires had been produced on the same platform as the 690 or so repertoires belonging to the first cohort. Findings of the study overall: Published work reported that the classifier diagnosed cytomegalovirus status with high specificity and sensitivity. The authors enumerated 150 to 200 TCR beta chains as linked to cytomegalovirus.

The CDR3 is 14 residues long. Germline CDR1 is MDHEN and CDR2 is SYDVKM. V lost 3 bases and J 2 bases, leaving 11 bases between the germline ends. A remark on this clone: Antigen: not known.

Separate from the roughly 670-subject first cohort, the 120-subject validation cohort was the one that the donors belonged to. Data came from immunoSEQ multiplex PCR; TCRdb stores just in-frame clones and leaves some out. The sample consists of 90,000 to 100,000 clones, around 85% of them appearing once. The sequence came from a woman aged 25 to 39 in good health and CMV-seronegative. Specimen: PBMCs. V is TRBV28 and J is TRBJ2-7; a weak D match, TRBD2 (5 bases). CDR3 in DNA: TGTGCCAGCAGTTTCCCATTACTAGCCTACGAGCAGTACTTC. Residues: CASSFPLLAYEQYF. The complete variable domain, with remaining parts taken from reference TRBV28 and TRBJ2-7, reads DVKVTQSSRYLVKRTGEKVFLECVQDMDHENMFWYRQDPGLGLRLIYFSYDVKMKEKGDIPEGYSVSREKKERFSLILESASTNQTSMYLCASSFPLLAYEQYFGPGTRLTVT.